This T cell receptor beta chain was found in a study of T cell responses to AZD1222 COVID-19 vaccine. Comments on this clone: What it binds is unknown.

Study-wide results and limits: Only a handful of AZD1222 recipients, several in all, had baseline seropositivity. Unmutated variant regions reportedly attract nearly half of all spike-specific TCRs. Two AZD1222 administrations were followed by greater Spike-specific TCR breadth and depth.

TCRdb keeps only in-frame clones here, not all; method: immunoSEQ multiplex PCR. The sample shows about 160,000 clones, roughly nine tenths of them seen only once. Germline V lookup: CDR1 SGDLS, CDR2 YYNGEE. The CDR3 has 13 residues. Trimming cost V 0 bases and J 3 bases, with 7 bases left between them. The sequencing used peripheral blood, collected on day 0 of MenACWY control vaccination. The origin of this receptor is an adult in good health. The J gene is TRBJ2-7, the V gene TRBV9; D unresolved. The DNA of the CDR3 is TGTGCCAGCAGCGTAGGGGAACACTACGAGCAGTACTTC. Translation: CASSVGEHYEQYF.